The TCR beta chain under discussion was sequenced for a study of memory CD4+ T cells and cytomegalovirus serostatus (dated by TCRdb to about 2019). Turning to the overall study: A total of about 33 healthy Belgian adults, of whom 9 were CMV seropositive and approximately 24 were CMV seronegative, were included in the cohort. CD4+ memory TCRbeta repertoires of a Belgian cohort with known cytomegalovirus serostatus were sequenced in order to replicate a published TCR-based CMV serostatus classifier. What the authors observed across the whole study: For CMV serostatus prediction, a median bootstrapped AUC of roughly 0.94 was reached with the original framework, and a median bootstrapped AUC of roughly 0.92 was reached with a US-trained random forest. The results were interpreted as suggesting that the CMV-associated TCR signature is mostly present in the CD4+ memory repertoire. On the Belgian cohort, the classifier based on the original framework reached a median bootstrapped AUC of approximately 0.95, with a 95% CI of 0.76-1.00. Of around 150 previously reported CMV-associated TCRbeta sequences, 55 to 75 appeared in the CD4+ memory repertoires, each in one to five individuals. Only CD4+CD45RO+ memory cells were sequenced, unlike the original study, which covered naive and memory CD4+ and CD8+ populations.

A remark on this clone: It lacks a known antigen. Base qualities are not provided; no much larger clone lies one nucleotide away.

A FACSAria II was used to sort memory CD4+ T cells, defined as single viable CD3+CD4+CD8-CD45RO+ cells. To determine CMV serostatus, a Roche Elecsys assay was used that detects serum IgG against CMV pp150, pp28, p38 and p52. Following thawing, total CD4+ T cells were enriched through positive selection using CD4 magnetic microbeads. The samples came from a separate study whose specific focus was interrogating the CD4+ T cell memory repertoire. Peripheral blood mononuclear cells were isolated and cryopreserved following standard operating procedures; serum was stored at -80 °C. The staining relied on CD3-PerCP (BW264/56), CD4-APC (RPA-T4), CD45RO-PE (UCHT1) and CD8-Pacific Orange (3B5) antibodies, and Sytox blue was used to exclude non-viable cells. The Quick-DNA Microprep Kit was used to extract genomic DNA from the sorted cells. TCRbeta DNA was amplified with the immunoSEQ hsTCRbeta kit following the manufacturer's protocol. An Illumina MiSeq instrument was used to sequence the TCRbeta libraries. The original pipeline was this. Following removal of out-of-frame sequences, more than 2,000,000 distinct TCRbeta sequences were retained, with an average of roughly 71,000 per individual. Each individual was scored using the number of some 150 previously reported CMV-associated TCRbeta sequences that the individual carried and the total number of productive distinct TCRbeta sequences. A beta-binomial model was reimplemented in Python, and scikit-learn random forests with default parameters were trained on US cohort data. Classifier performance on the Belgian cohort was summarized as median AUC with percentile confidence intervals over 10,000 bootstrap iterations. The table was pulled from immuneACCESS by TCRdb, which kept in-frame rearrangements only. Such tables lose some clones; where checked, under half of the loss comes from unresolved V genes, and the rest has no known cause. D and trimming come from the DNA, and the V and J calls and clone size come from that table. This sample is represented by 35,000 to 50,000 clones; 78% of them were singletons. The top ten constitute around 0.6% of the sample.

The CDR3 holds 15 amino acids from the cysteine to the phenylalanine. The retained sequence is limited to the CDR3, 45 bases, with the frame set at the first base. V and J lose 5 bases and 2 bases, and a span of 13 bases separates them. Sequences MNHEY (CDR1) and SMNVEV (CDR2) are obtained from the germline V gene (reference sequence). The sequence derives from an adult in good health and CMV-seronegative. The sample consisted of memory CD4+ T cells from blood. In this chain, TRBV27 is recombined with TRBJ1-5; TRBD1 is a possible D gene, resting on 6 matching bases. The nucleotide sequence reads as follows: TGTGCCAGCAGTCTAGGACCAGGGGGCAATCAGCCCCAGCATTTT. It translates as CASSLGPGGNQPQHF.